Each of the 6 T cell receptor beta chains below was sequenced from the same sample in a study of T cell repertoires in cytomegalovirus infection. These receptors are not linked to any known antigen. From the reads, TCRdb called clonotypes with MiXCR, one entry per CDR3 protein. The sample consists of about 770,000 distinct CDR3 sequences, around 29% of them appearing once. The source was cultured CD8+ T cells from PBMCs, collected from culture after CMV antigen stimulation. Every receptor here comes from a human donor in good health (CMV status not recorded). Some clones in this sample may be carry-over from other donors' samples.

This clonotype was detected only a few times. This chain uses TRBV7-9 with TRBJ2-3, with TRBD2 matching over 7 bases. CDR3 size: 18 residues. The junction had 14 bases not matched to a gene; V was cut back by 5 bases and J by 0 bases. Germline lookup yields CDR1 SEHNR and CDR2 FQNEAQ (reference sequence). The CDR3 region has the DNA TGTGCCAGCAGCCCGCTACTCGGGGGGTCCTCTAGCACAGATACGCAGTATTTT. Its protein product is CASSPLLGGSSSTDTQYF.

The chain recombines TRBV28 with TRBJ2-1; 12 bases are shared with TRBD1. Germline V CDR1 and CDR2: MDHEN, SYDVKM. This CDR3 region has 14 residues. J gave up 9 bases and V 7 bases, and 7 bases lay outside the gene matches. CDR3 DNA sequence: TGTGCCAGCACCACCCCGGGACAGGGGGCTGAGCAGTTCTTC. Residues: CASTTPGQGAEQFF.

CDR3 bases: TGTGCCACCAGTGTCCATTTCGGCGAAGGAGGAGATACGCAGTATTTT. Translated: CATSVHFGEGGDTQYF. The rearrangement joins TRBV24-1 to TRBJ2-3, with a possible D match to TRBD2 (5 bases). The CDR3 extends over 16 amino acids. Trimming pared 5 bases from V and 5 bases from J, leaving 19 bases between. Germline V lookup: CDR1 KGHDR, CDR2 SFDVKD.

This clonotype was observed a handful of times. The rearrangement uses TRBV28 and TRBJ2-2; TRBD2 agrees at 9 bases. The CDR3 loop spans 17 amino acids. The junction had 11 bases not matched to a gene; V was cut back by 6 bases and J by 3 bases. Germline V CDR1 and CDR2: MDHEN, SYDVKM. CDR3 amino acids: CASSPGGAGGHTGELFF. CDR3 nucleotide sequence: TGTGCCAGCAGCCCCGGAGGGGCGGGGGGGCACACCGGGGAGCTGTTTTTT. The full variable domain, completed using reference TRBV28 and TRBJ2-2, is DVKVTQSSRYLVKRTGEKVFLECVQDMDHENMFWYRQDPGLGLRLIYFSYDVKMKEKGDIPEGYSVSREKKERFSLILESASTNQTSMYLCASSPGGAGGHTGELFFGEGSRLTVL.

The chain combines TRBV7-9 with TRBJ2-5; 7 positions match TRBD1. The germline V gene encodes CDR1 SEHNR and CDR2 FQNEAQ (reference sequence). This CDR3 region has 18 residues. Trimming cost V 1 base and J 5 bases; bases outside gene matches: 16. In DNA, the CDR3 is TGTGCCAGCAGCTTAGAGGGGGCTGGGGCGCAGTTGGAGGAGACCCAGTACTTC. Translation: CASSLEGAGAQLEETQYF.

This clonotype was detected only once. The V call is TRBV5-1, the J call TRBJ2-2, with 11 nucleotides matching TRBD1. Germline V gene sequence: CDR1 SGHRS, CDR2 YFSETQ. This CDR3 comprises 17 residues. V lost 0 bases and J lost 5; bases outside the gene matches: 6. This chain's CDR3 is CASSLGTDRGQTGELFF. The CDR3, as DNA: TGCGCCAGCAGCTTGGGTACGGACAGGGGGCAAACCGGGGAGCTGTTTTTT.